What follows describes a single T cell receptor beta chain. What it binds is not known. Donors in the study were healthy people who gave bone marrow. This sample was included in a study of cytomegalovirus exposure and HLA in healthy donors. For the study at large: Previous work identified some 120 million unique TCR beta sequences from 150 million to 200 million T cells. Overall study findings and caveats: CMV serostatus was the only immune exposure information that was available. Some V segments, TRBV6-2 and TRBV6-3 among them, were indistinguishable and were therefore excluded.

With 60 Vbeta and 13 Jbeta primers, the PCR was carried out. TCRdb keeps only in-frame clones here, not all; method: immunoSEQ multiplex PCR. The table includes about 160,000 clones, roughly 90% detected once. CDR1 and CDR2 from the germline V gene are LGHNA and YNFKEQ. Trimming stripped 4 bases from V and 3 bases from J, with 16 bases between. This CDR3 contains 15 residues. The sample consisted of PBMCs. The TCR comes from a woman between 18 and 30 years old in good health and CMV-seronegative. The V and J genes are TRBV4-2 and TRBJ2-7, with D maybe TRBD2 (6 bases). The CDR3 sequence: CASSRSGTGGYEQYF. As DNA, the CDR3 is TGTGCCAGCAGCCGTTCCGGGACTGGAGGCTACGAGCAGTACTTC.